What follows are 25 T cell receptor beta chains derived from one specimen sequenced in a study of T cell changes during pregnancy in multiple sclerosis. Using immunoSEQ multiplex PCR, the repertoire was profiled, and TCRdb retains in-frame clones only, with some absent. The profile shows some 75,000 clones, more than 90% of them singletons. This specimen was peripheral blood, taken in the second trimester of pregnancy. The receptors shown here come from a female donor with multiple sclerosis, enrolled in a pregnancy study.

This sequence joins TRBV9 and TRBJ2-3; 7 bases are a match to TRBD1. Losses at the gene ends were 0 bases for V and 3 bases for J; bases not matched to a gene: 4. Germline-derived CDR1 and CDR2 are SGDLS and YYNGEE. This CDR3 region has 15 residues. The CDR3 DNA reads as TGTGCCAGCAGCGTAGAGGGCAGGGGGACAGATACGCAGTATTTT. Protein product: CASSVEGRGTDTQYF. The full variable domain, completed using reference TRBV9 and TRBJ2-3, is DSGVTQTPKHLITATGQRVTLRCSPRSGDLSVYWYQQSLDQGLQFLIQYYNGEERAKGNILERFSAQQFPDLHSELNLSSLELGDSALYFCASSVEGRGTDTQYFGPGTRLTVL.

The gene calls are TRBV4-1 and TRBJ2-3; TRBD2 aligns across 8 bases. V dropped 1 base and J dropped 3; count of bases not matched to a gene: 0. Per germline, CDR1 MGHRA and CDR2 YSYEKL. The CDR3 is 14 residues long. CDR3 nucleotide sequence: TGCGCCAGCAGCCAAGCTAGCGGGACAGATACGCAGTATTTT. Amino acid sequence: CASSQASGTDTQYF.

J is TRBJ2-7 and V is TRBV9, with TRBD2 identical over 11 bases. This CDR3 is 15 amino acids long. Germline V lookup: CDR1 SGDLS, CDR2 YYNGEE. V was clipped by 3 bases and J by 2 bases; unmatched bases: 4. CDR3 nucleotides: TGTGCCAGCAGCGGGGGGACTAGCGGTACCTACGAGCAGTACTTC. Translated: CASSGGTSGTYEQYF. Filled out from reference TRBV9 and TRBJ2-7, the complete variable domain reads DSGVTQTPKHLITATGQRVTLRCSPRSGDLSVYWYQQSLDQGLQFLIQYYNGEERAKGNILERFSAQQFPDLHSELNLSSLELGDSALYFCASSGGTSGTYEQYFGPGTRLTVT.

This clone was recorded only once. CDR3 region: CASSTGLGLKGEAFF. In DNA, the CDR3 is TGTGCCAGTAGTACAGGACTGGGCCTCAAGGGTGAAGCTTTCTTT. The chain uses TRBV19 and TRBJ1-1; no reliable D call. V was trimmed by 4 bases and J by 7 bases, leaving 19 bases between them. The CDR3 has 15 residues. Germline V gene sequence: CDR1 LNHDA, CDR2 SQIVND (reference sequence).

CDR3 DNA sequence: TGCGCCAGCAGCTTCGCTGCGGGGACCGCTAACTATGGCTACACCTTC. Its translation is CASSFAAGTANYGYTF. The chain couples TRBV5-1 to TRBJ1-2; D may be TRBD1 (5 bases). CDR1 is SGHRS and CDR2 is YFSETQ in the germline V gene. The CDR3 has 16 amino acids. The ends were cut back, 2 bases at V and 0 bases at J, with 14 bases in the middle.

This sequence joins TRBV7-8 and TRBJ2-7, with D hard to call. The CDR3 has 14 amino acids. CDR1 is SGHVS and CDR2 is FQNEAQ in the germline V gene. V lost 1 base, J lost 1 base, and 8 bases lay in between. CDR3 loop: CASSLVGQSYEQYF. CDR3 nucleotide sequence: TGTGCCAGCAGCTTAGTTGGGCAGTCCTACGAGCAGTACTTC.

The V and J genes are TRBV27 and TRBJ1-1, with 7 bases lining up with TRBD1. Per germline, CDR1 MNHEY and CDR2 SMNVEV (reference sequence). Trimming took 5 bases from V and 5 from J; bases not matched to a gene: 14. This CDR3 is 16 amino acids long. The CDR3 reads CASSPDDRVQWTEAFF. In nucleotides, the CDR3 is TGTGCCAGCAGTCCAGACGACAGGGTCCAATGGACTGAAGCTTTCTTT.

In DNA form, the CDR3 reads TGTGCCAGCAGCTTAGCTGGTGGACAGACTGAGCAGTTCTTC. It yields the protein CASSLAGGQTEQFF. The V gene is TRBV7-8, the J gene TRBJ2-1, with D possibly matching TRBD1 (6 bases). The germline V gene encodes CDR1 SGHVS and CDR2 FQNEAQ. Deletions cut 0 bases from V and 9 bases from J, with 12 bases between. The CDR3 totals 14 residues.

This sequence joins TRBV5-4 and TRBJ2-1, with 13 nucleotides matching TRBD2. Per germline, CDR1 SGHNT and CDR2 YYREEE (reference sequence). CDR3 length equals 15 residues. Trimming cost V 0 bases and J 8 bases; bases outside gene matches: 2. The CDR3 here is CASSLGLAGGDEQFF. The CDR3 DNA reads as TGTGCCAGCAGCTTGGGACTAGCGGGAGGAGATGAGCAGTTCTTC.

The chain's CDR3 is CASSYTQGFHEQYF. CDR3 sequence (DNA): TGTGCCAGCAGCTACACGCAGGGATTCCACGAGCAGTACTTC. The chain has TRBV5-6 and TRBJ2-7, with D perhaps matching TRBD1 (5 bases). CDR3 size: 14 residues. Germline CDR1 and CDR2: SGHDT and YYEEEE. The V and J ends lost 3 bases and 5 bases respectively, with 15 bases between them.

This clone has a single count. J is TRBJ2-1 and V is TRBV7-2; the match to TRBD2 covers 13 bases. Germline CDR1 and CDR2: SGHTA and FQGNSA. The CDR3 loop spans 16 amino acids. Trimming removed 5 bases from V and 3 bases from J; junction bases left unmatched: 4. The CDR3: CASSVRTSGSYNEQFF. CDR3 coding DNA: TGTGCCAGCAGCGTACGGACTAGCGGGAGCTACAATGAGCAGTTCTTC. The whole variable domain, remainder taken from reference TRBV7-2 and TRBJ2-1, is GAGVSQSPSNKVTEKGKDVELRCDPISGHTALYWYRQSLGQGLEFLIYFQGNSAPDKSGLPSDRFSAERTGGSVSTLTIQRTQQEDSAVYLCASSVRTSGSYNEQFFGPGTRLTVL.

This chain uses TRBV6-1 with TRBJ2-7; D may be TRBD2 (6 bases). V was shortened by 1 base and J by 0 bases, with 10 bases between the two germline ends. CDR3 size: 15 residues. Germline lookup yields CDR1 MNHNS and CDR2 SASEGT. The CDR3, as DNA: TGTGCCAGCAGTGAAGAGGTTAGCGGCTCCTACGAGCAGTACTTC. It encodes CASSEEVSGSYEQYF.

DNA of the CDR3: TGTGCCAGCGCCCCAGGGGGCACTGAAGCTTTCTTT. This sequence encodes CASAPGGTEAFF. The chain uses TRBV27 and TRBJ1-1; 7 nucleotides agree with TRBD1. Trimming removed 8 bases from V and 4 bases from J; junction bases left unmatched: 4. The CDR3 length is 12 residues. Germline loops: CDR1 MNHEY, CDR2 SMNVEV (reference sequence).

The chain's CDR3 is CASSAGGGGENIQYF. CDR3 nucleotide sequence: TGTGCCAGCAGCGCCGGCGGGGGCGGGGAAAACATTCAGTACTTC. J is TRBJ2-4 and V is TRBV7-2; possible D gene TRBD2, 7 bases. Germline V gene data show CDR1 as SGHTA and CDR2 as FQGNSA. Trimming removed 5 bases at V and 5 bases at J, with 16 bases between. The CDR3 totals 15 residues.

The chain carries TRBV19 and TRBJ2-2; D is uncertain. The CDR3 is 14 residues long. CDR1 is LNHDA and CDR2 is SQIVND in the germline V gene (reference sequence). The V end lost 0 bases, the J end lost 9 bases, and 11 bases lay between the germline ends. In DNA, the CDR3 is TGTGCCAGTAGTATAGATCCCCCGGTACGGGAGCTGTTTTTT. Its protein product is CASSIDPPVRELFF.

This sequence joins TRBV2 and TRBJ1-5, with D uncertain. V was shortened by 9 bases and J by 5 bases, with 14 bases between the two germline ends. From germline, CDR1 is SNHLY and CDR2 FYNNEI. This CDR3 comprises 13 residues. The CDR3 reads CASTWGADQPQHF. CDR3 DNA: TGTGCCAGTACTTGGGGAGCCGATCAGCCCCAGCATTTT. The variable domain in full, completed from reference TRBV2 and TRBJ1-5, reads EPEVTQTPSHQVTQMGQEVILRCVPISNHLYFYWYRQILGQKVEFLVSFYNNEISEKSEIFDDQFSVERPDGSNFTLKIRSTKLEDSAMYFCASTWGADQPQHFGDGTRLSIL.

A single count supports this clone. The rearrangement links TRBV7-8 to TRBJ2-1, with a weak D call TRBD2 (6 bases). Germline CDR1 and CDR2: SGHVS and FQNEAQ. V lost 0 bases, J lost 3 bases, and 15 bases lay in between. There are 17 residues in the CDR3. The CDR3 DNA sequence: TGTGCCAGCAGCTTAGCAGGCGGGGCTCGCATCTACAATGAGCAGTTCTTC. Translating it yields CASSLAGGARIYNEQFF.

The J gene is TRBJ2-2, the V gene TRBV4-1; D not resolved. Germline V gene lookup returns CDR1 MGHRA and CDR2 YSYEKL. The CDR3 spans 15 residues. V lost 0 bases and J lost 1, with 6 bases in between. The CDR3 sequence: CASSQDTGNTGELFF. The CDR3 DNA reads TGCGCCAGCAGCCAAGATACCGGGAACACCGGGGAGCTGTTTTTT.

This chain uses TRBV27 with TRBJ1-2, with D perhaps TRBD1 (6 bases). Germline V gene data show CDR1 as MNHEY and CDR2 as SMNVEV (reference sequence). Trimming took off 4 bases at V and 5 bases at J, with 8 bases between the two ends. The CDR3 runs to 12 residues. The CDR3 DNA reads as TGTGCCAGCAGTTCACAGGGATATGGCTACACCTTC. The encoded protein is CASSSQGYGYTF.

V gene TRBV9 combines with J gene TRBJ2-7; no definite D call. The CDR3 is 14 amino acids. Trimming removed 0 bases from V and 1 base from J, with 8 bases in between. Per germline, CDR1 SGDLS and CDR2 YYNGEE. For the CDR3, the DNA is TGTGCCAGCAGCGTAGGTGATAGATCCTACGAGCAGTACTTC. Its translation: CASSVGDRSYEQYF.

The rearrangement uses TRBV4-1 and TRBJ2-1; 12 bases align to TRBD2. Trimming cost V 6 bases and J 10 bases; bases outside gene matches: 7. Germline V gives CDR1 MGHRA, CDR2 YSYEKL. The CDR3 runs 14 residues. In DNA, the CDR3 is TGCGCCAGCAGAAGACTAGCGGGAGCGGGCGAGCAGTTCTTC. Protein: CASRRLAGAGEQFF.

The V gene is TRBV9, the J gene TRBJ2-7; D uncertain. Trimming stripped 3 bases from V and 7 bases from J, with 14 bases between. This CDR3 spans 13 amino acids. Germline-derived CDR1 and CDR2 are SGDLS and YYNGEE. This CDR3 reads CASSALRRGEQYF. CDR3 DNA: TGTGCCAGCAGCGCCCTAAGACGAGGAGAGCAGTACTTC.

The chain links TRBV5-1 to TRBJ2-5; D unresolved. The CDR3 has 13 amino acids. V dropped 0 bases and J dropped 0 bases, with 3 bases sitting between them. The germline V gene has CDR1 SGHRS and CDR2 YFSETQ. DNA of the CDR3: TGCGCCAGCAGCTTGGACAACCAAGAGACCCAGTACTTC. It specifies CASSLDNQETQYF. Full variable domain (outside the CDR3, taken from reference TRBV5-1 and TRBJ2-5): KAGVTQTPRYLIKTRGQQVTLSCSPISGHRSVSWYQQTPGQGLQFLFEYFSETQRNKGNFPGRFSGRQFSNSRSEMNVSTLELGDSALYLCASSLDNQETQYFGPGTRLLVL.

The genes are TRBV28 and TRBJ2-1; 9 bases match TRBD2. V trimming: 4 bases; J trimming: 8 bases; junction bases outside the gene matches: 15. This CDR3 has 17 amino acids. Germline values: CDR1 MDHEN, CDR2 SYDVKM. The CDR3 nucleotides are TGTGCCAGCAGTTACCCCCCGTGGCGGGAGGGGTCCCATGAGCAGTTCTTC. Amino acid sequence: CASSYPPWREGSHEQFF.

V is TRBV10-3 and J is TRBJ1-2; D gene ambiguous. Germline V gene sequence: CDR1 ENHRY, CDR2 SYGVKD. The germline V and J ends were trimmed by 0 bases and 2 bases, with 10 bases remaining between them. The CDR3 has 15 residues. CDR3 residues: CAISESMVENYGYTF. The CDR3 nucleotides are TGTGCCATCAGTGAGTCGATGGTAGAAAACTATGGCTACACCTTC.